The clone carrying this T cell receptor beta chain was seen just once. As yet, its antigen is unknown. The PCR was carried out with 60 Vbeta primers and 13 Jbeta primers. The data were produced by immunoSEQ multiplex PCR, yet TCRdb's version contains in-frame clones alone and is incomplete. The sample holds under 200,000 clones, roughly 70% seen once. The data were taken from a study of cytomegalovirus exposure and HLA in healthy donors. At the level of the study: Previous work identified 120 million or so unique TCR beta sequences from roughly 180 million T cells.

General observations from the study: In a later analysis, at a false discovery rate of 0.05, roughly 17,000 TCR beta sequences were associated with HLA alleles. Data from an earlier analysis indicated that most TCR beta V segments were productive either about 90% or about 30% of the time. Specific recognition of CMV antigens was confirmed in vitro for three chains (all CMV-associated).

The CDR3 loop spans 16 amino acids. The J segment lost 5 bases and the V segment lost 6 bases, leaving 11 bases of the junction unmatched. Looked up from germline, CDR1 is SGHTA and CDR2 is FQGNSA. The sequence was collected from a woman in her 40s in good health and CMV-seropositive. The sequencing sample was made of PBMCs. This sequence joins TRBV7-2 and TRBJ2-5; TRBD2 matches 11 bases. This CDR3 reads CASRRIALAGEETQYF. CDR3 nucleotide sequence: TGTGCCAGCAGACGGATCGCACTAGCGGGAGAGGAGACCCAGTACTTC.